The rows below give T cell receptor beta chains drawn from one sample of a study of blood T cell repertoires in COVID-19. Some clones are missing from TCRdb's copy, which holds only in-frame ones; the method was immunoSEQ multiplex PCR. The table shows 150,000 to 200,000 clones, with over 80% occurring only once. Material: PBMCs or T cells enriched from blood (not recorded which). The receptors stem from an older man who had been exposed to COVID-19. Both conserved end residues are part of each CDR3. The order of the fields is V gene, D gene, J gene, CDR3 protein. The D gene is left open where the match is weak.

v_call: TRBV9
d_call: -
j_call: TRBJ2-1
cdr3_aa: CASSVSAGRNPPYNEQFF

v_call: TRBV19
d_call: -
j_call: TRBJ1-3
cdr3_aa: CASSIHSGISGNTIYF

v_call: TRBV20-1
d_call: TRBD1
j_call: TRBJ1-1
cdr3_aa: CRTGGTEAFF

v_call: TRBV7-9
d_call: TRBD2
j_call: TRBJ2-1
cdr3_aa: CASSATGLANEQFF

v_call: TRBV27
d_call: -
j_call: TRBJ1-4
cdr3_aa: CASSPLGGRWEKLFF

v_call: TRBV6-5
d_call: TRBD1
j_call: TRBJ2-7
cdr3_aa: CANTRGLYYEQYF

v_call: TRBV5-1
d_call: TRBD2
j_call: TRBJ2-1
cdr3_aa: CASRQRELAPSDRGEQFF

v_call: TRBV6-1
d_call: -
j_call: TRBJ2-7
cdr3_aa: CASSESPAGSHEQYF

v_call: TRBV9
d_call: TRBD1
j_call: TRBJ1-1
cdr3_aa: CASSDRTGKVGTEAFF

v_call: TRBV28
d_call: -
j_call: TRBJ2-5
cdr3_aa: CASSLGSSKKTQYF

v_call: TRBV4-3
d_call: -
j_call: TRBJ2-3
cdr3_aa: CASSITTLGDTQYF

v_call: TRBV7-9
d_call: TRBD2
j_call: TRBJ2-1
cdr3_aa: CASRRELAGGRSEQFF

v_call: TRBV18
d_call: -
j_call: TRBJ1-4
cdr3_aa: CASSPRLNEKLFF

v_call: TRBV19
d_call: -
j_call: TRBJ1-5
cdr3_aa: CASTGAWGSNQPQHF

v_call: TRBV29-1
d_call: -
j_call: TRBJ2-2
cdr3_aa: CSVRRGYGELFF

v_call: TRBV28
d_call: -
j_call: TRBJ1-3
cdr3_aa: CASSTGPNFGNTIYF